This TCR beta chain is drawn from a study of cytomegalovirus exposure and HLA in healthy donors. Study outcomes and limitations: Per published reports, the classifier diagnosed cytomegalovirus status with high specificity and sensitivity. There were fewer than 200 TCR beta chains listed as cytomegalovirus-associated. When the data were analyzed later, several of the most significant clusters appeared to be linked to common viral pathogens.

The PCR used 60 Vbeta and 13 Jbeta primers. Authors' methods: In a later analysis, about 11 million of 65 million to 90 million unique beta chains occurred in at least two donors. This table comes from immunoSEQ multiplex PCR, and its TCRdb copy is limited to in-frame clones, with some not included. V, J and clone size were drawn from that table, and D and trimming were deduced from the DNA. The table records 95,000 to 150,000 clones, roughly 80% of them present only once. Points on this clone: Its specificity is not known.

Trimming cost V 3 bases and J 4 bases; bases outside gene matches: 3. CDR3 size: 15 residues. The V gene's germline CDR1 is MDHEN and CDR2 SYDVKM. The receptor comes from a man in his thirties or forties in good health and CMV-seronegative. Specimen: PBMCs. The gene calls are TRBV28 and TRBJ2-1, with 10 bases matching TRBD2. Here the CDR3 reads CASSFDSGGYNEQFF. The CDR3, as DNA: TGTGCCAGCAGTTTTGATAGCGGGGGGTACAATGAGCAGTTCTTC.